Following are 16 T cell receptor beta chains from one sample sequenced in a study of CD8 T cells in ankylosing spondylitis (dated by TCRdb to the late 2010s). On the study overall, not on this receptor specifically: Blood from ankylosing spondylitis patients appeared to be characterized by a TCR beta motif composed of about eight highly homologous amino acid variants.

Receptors were amplified or captured by 5' RACE. Reads for this sample came from an Illumina HiSeq 2500. The public reads were reanalyzed by TCRdb: fastp trimming at Q25, MiXCR alignment, in-frame beta chains only. Here each entry gathers all rows of one CDR3 protein and keeps the most common genes and DNA. This sample is represented by fewer than 500,000 distinct CDR3 sequences; about 22% of them were singletons. The ten biggest clones cover about 15% of the sample. Their cognate antigens are unknown. The material sequenced was blood, either unsorted or a sorted T cell fraction (not recorded which). The receptors derive from a male donor with ankylosing spondylitis.

The J gene is TRBJ2-3, the V gene TRBV20-1, with 8 bases matching TRBD2. This CDR3 region has 15 residues. Germline V CDR1 and CDR2: DFQATT, SNEGSKA (reference sequence). The junction had 12 bases not matched to a gene; V was cut back by 6 bases and J by 4 bases. For the CDR3, the DNA is TGCAGTGCCCAGAGGAGCGGGAGAGGCGCAGATACGCAGTATTTT. It specifies CSAQRSGRGADTQYF.

This chain links TRBV29-1 with TRBJ2-2; 8 bases map to TRBD1. With V trimmed by 6 bases and J by 2 bases, 5 bases remained unmatched. CDR1 and CDR2 from the germline V gene are SQVTM and ANQGSEA. The CDR3 is 14 amino acids. The CDR3, as DNA: TGCAGCGTGACAGGGGACATCAACACCGGGGAGCTGTTTTTT. Translated: CSVTGDINTGELFF.

This clonotype was found a few times. V and J are TRBV10-3 and TRBJ2-7; D may be TRBD2 (5 bases). Trimming left V 0 bases short and J 5 bases short, with 11 bases between. The CDR3 consists of 14 residues. Germline values: CDR1 ENHRY, CDR2 SYGVKD. As DNA, the CDR3 is TGTGCCATCAGTGAGTCTCGGGGTGCGGACGAGCAGTACTTC. Protein product: CAISESRGADEQYF.

Comments on this clonotype: At one end the junction does not follow the germline gene, possibly because of a read error. CDR3: CCAALAGGRTPKHEQYF. The CDR3, as DNA: TGCTGTGCCGCGCTAGCGGGAGGGCGAACCCCGAAACACGAGCAGTACTTC. The rearrangement links TRBV20-1 to TRBJ2-7, with 12 nucleotides matching TRBD2. The germline V gene has CDR1 DFQATT and CDR2 SNEGSKA (reference sequence). The length of the CDR3 is 17 residues.

This clonotype has only one observation. The chain joins TRBV18 to TRBJ1-1; no clear D gene. V was shortened by 2 bases and J by 2 bases, with 12 bases between the two germline ends. The CDR3 totals 15 residues. Germline V gene data show CDR1 as KGHSH and CDR2 as LQKENI. The CDR3 region is CASSPYMSRNTEAFF. The DNA of the CDR3 is TGTGCCAGCTCACCATATATGTCGAGAAACACTGAAGCTTTCTTT.

The chain is built from TRBV28 and TRBJ2-1, with TRBD2 identical over 9 bases. With V trimmed by 5 bases and J by 4 bases, 9 bases remained unmatched. The length of the CDR3 is 16 residues. Germline loops: CDR1 MDHEN, CDR2 SYDVKM. The chain's CDR3 is CASSPSGKGAYNEQFF. The CDR3 DNA reads as TGTGCCAGCAGTCCTAGCGGGAAAGGGGCTTACAATGAGCAGTTCTTC.

This clonotype was seen a few times. The CDR3 spells CASSQDQGAFSGANVLTF. The CDR3 DNA follows: TGTGCCAGCAGCCAAGATCAGGGGGCGTTCTCTGGGGCCAACGTCCTGACTTTC. J is TRBJ2-6 and V is TRBV4-2; 8 nucleotides agree with TRBD1. The V gene's germline CDR1 is LGHNA and CDR2 YNFKEQ. The CDR3 runs 18 residues. Trimming cost V 0 bases and J 0 bases; bases outside gene matches: 4.

This clonotype was recorded a few times. This rearrangement joins TRBV24-1 to TRBJ2-5; 12 nucleotides match TRBD1. V lost 7 bases to trimming and J lost 1 base; unmatched junction nucleotides: 3. Germline V gene sequence: CDR1 KGHDR, CDR2 SFDVKD. This CDR3 region has 15 residues. CDR3 DNA: TGTGCCACCAGGCCGGGACAGGGGGCCCAAGAGACCCAGTACTTC. This encodes CATRPGQGAQETQYF.

About this clonotype itself: An end of the junction differs from the germline gene, which may be a read error. The chain uses TRBV20-1 and TRBJ1-2; D is ambiguous. The CDR3 contains 14 residues. The germline CDR1 and CDR2 sequences are DFQATT and SNEGSKA (reference sequence). The CDR3 loop is CSARDVDWNYAYTF. In DNA, the CDR3 is TGCAGTGCTAGAGATGTAGACTGGAACTATGCCTACACCTTC.

The J gene is TRBJ2-5, the V gene TRBV29-1, with 11 bases matching TRBD2. The CDR3 is 13 amino acids. V dropped 8 bases and J dropped 3; count of bases not matched to a gene: 5. In germline, CDR1 is SQVTM, CDR2 ANQGSEA. The CDR3 sequence: CSLTLAGEETQYF. The DNA for the CDR3 is TGCAGCCTCACACTAGCGGGAGAAGAGACCCAGTACTTC.

V and J are TRBV20-1 and TRBJ2-1; 11 bases fit TRBD2. The V gene's germline CDR1 is DFQATT and CDR2 SNEGSKA (reference sequence). This CDR3 comprises 16 residues. With V trimmed by 0 bases and J by 6 bases, 7 bases remained unmatched. DNA for the CDR3: TGCAGTGCTAGAGATCCGGGACTAGCGGCAACCAATGAGCAGTTCTTC. Protein product: CSARDPGLAATNEQFF.

A note on this clonotype: Compared with germline, one end of the junction differs, possibly owing to a read error. The chain combines TRBV12-5 with TRBJ1-5, with 10 bases identical to TRBD1. Per germline, CDR1 LGHNT and CDR2 FRNRAP. This CDR3 has 14 amino acids. The CDR3 here is CASGLGQGNQPQHF. Here the CDR3 DNA reads TGTGCTAGTGGCTTGGGACAGGGGAATCAGCCCCAGCATTTT.

The V call is TRBV19, the J call TRBJ2-2, with D hard to call. Germline loops: CDR1 LNHDA, CDR2 SQIVND (reference sequence). This CDR3 spans 14 amino acids. V was pared by 6 bases and J by 1 base, with 9 bases between. CDR3 DNA: TGTGCCAGTAGGGAACAGAGGAACACCGGGGAGCTGTTTTTT. As protein: CASREQRNTGELFF. Full variable domain (outside the CDR3, taken from reference TRBV19 and TRBJ2-2): DGGITQSPKYLFRKEGQNVTLSCEQNLNHDAMYWYRQDPGQGLRLIYYSQIVNDFQKGDIAEGYSVSREKKESFPLTVTSAQKNPTAFYLCASREQRNTGELFFGEGSRLTVL.

The V call is TRBV12-3 or TRBV12-4, the J call TRBJ2-2; the D is unclear. This CDR3 is built from 13 residues. The V end lost 5 bases, the J end lost 6 bases, and 10 bases lay between the germline ends. The CDR3 DNA reads as TGTGCCAGCAGTCCGGCATTGGCCGGGGAGCTGTTTTTT. Its protein is CASSPALAGELFF.

This clonotype was observed a handful of times. The chain uses TRBV20-1 and TRBJ2-7; a possible D gene is TRBD1 (5 bases). V was clipped by 5 bases and J by 4 bases, with 15 bases between them. CDR3 size: 13 residues. Germline CDR1 and CDR2: DFQATT and SNEGSKA (reference sequence). The CDR3 nucleotides are TGCAGTGCTGGCTACCGTTCAGGGTACGAGCAGTACTTC. Its translation is CSAGYRSGYEQYF.

This clonotype has a handful of counts. The gene calls are TRBV7-9 and TRBJ1-4, with TRBD1 as a possible D gene (6 bases). The CDR3 consists of 14 residues. V lost 2 bases to trimming and J lost 7 bases, with 11 bases between them. CDR1 and CDR2 (germline): SEHNR, FQNEAQ (reference sequence). CDR3 residues: CASSLSGGSEKLFF. The CDR3 DNA reads TGTGCCAGCAGCTTATCTGGGGGCTCTGAAAAACTGTTTTTT.